A few counts support the clone carrying this TCR beta chain. Its matching antigen is unknown. Time point meaning: patch test 2, 6 weeks after DPC sensitization. The sample's treatment: therapeutic diphenylcyclopropenone sensitization with weekly scalp DPC. TCRdb ran MiXCR on the RACE reads and lists one entry per CDR3 protein. The table lists tens of thousands of distinct CDR3 sequences, 9.5% to 10% of them singletons. This entry is derived from a study of human T cells and chemical hapten exposure. This CDR3 is 17 amino acids long. The V gene's germline CDR1 is SGHNT and CDR2 YENEEA. V was pared by 3 bases and J by 0 bases, with 16 bases between. Points from the study as a whole: Versus controls, expanded TCRs had significantly more large CDR3 similarity clusters. DPC sensitization left the count of TCRs above 1 in 1000 unchanged.

This receptor was obtained from a woman aged 50 to 60 with alopecia areata. Some clones in this sample may be carry-over from other donors' samples. The specimen was whole blood, collected in connection with sensitization to the hapten diphenylcyclopropenone (DPC). The V call is TRBV11-3, the J call TRBJ2-3; D not resolved. The CDR3 region has the DNA TGTGCCAGCAGCTTGGGCTTACAGAGTTTTAGCACAGATACGCAGTATTTT. Residues: CASSLGLQSFSTDTQYF.